This T cell receptor (beta chain) was recovered during a study of graft-versus-host responses after intestinal transplantation. The wider study: All recipients got anti-thymocyte globulin induction, then tacrolimus and steroids for 3 to 4 years. Study-wide results and limits: Recipient marrow contained GvH clones, some of which appeared first in ileum or blood.

As to this clone: Its antigen remains unknown.

Sequencing was performed with immunoSEQ multiplex PCR; in TCRdb, only in-frame clones are kept and a portion is missing. The data hold 78,000 or so clones, with roughly 91% observed a single time. V lost 2 bases and J lost 7; bases outside the gene matches: 7. Germline V gene data show CDR1 as SGHVS and CDR2 as FQNEAQ. The CDR3 length is 15 residues. This receptor was taken from a human donor who was the organ donor for an intestinal transplant. The sample consisted of unstimulated CD8+ T cells sorted from spleen or lymph node cells, taken before transplant. The V call is TRBV7-8, the J call TRBJ2-7; 11 nucleotides line up with TRBD1. The CDR3 loop reads CASSLIGQGAGEQYF. CDR3 DNA: TGTGCCAGCAGCTTAATAGGACAGGGGGCGGGTGAGCAGTACTTC.